These 4 T cell receptor beta chains were all obtained from the same sample, sequenced in a study of radiotherapy plus CTLA-4 blockade in lung cancer. Produced via immunoSEQ multiplex PCR; TCRdb's table is partial and in-frame only. Seen here are approximately 34,000 clones, roughly three quarters observed once, and the top ten hold 4%. The sequences come from peripheral blood, collected from a patient treated with radiotherapy plus ipilimumab. Every receptor here comes from a human donor with non-small cell lung cancer who had stable disease on radiotherapy plus ipilimumab.

V gene TRBV4-3 combines with J gene TRBJ2-5; 10 positions match TRBD2. Germline V gene lookup returns CDR1 LGHNA and CDR2 YSLEER. J gave up 1 base and V 4 bases, and 15 bases lay outside the gene matches. The CDR3 loop spans 19 amino acids. The DNA for the CDR3 is TGCGCCAGCAGCCCGGGAGGCCTAGCGGGAGCCCACGCCCAAGAGACCCAGTACTTC. Protein: CASSPGGLAGAHAQETQYF.

This chain joins TRBV7-2 and TRBJ1-3, with 7 positions matching TRBD1. The CDR3 is 18 residues long. J lost 1 base, V lost 1 base, and 10 bases had no gene match. CDR1 and CDR2 (germline): SGHTA, FQGNSA. CDR3 loop: CASSLGSGTARSGNTIYF. The CDR3 DNA sequence: TGTGCCAGCAGCTTAGGGAGCGGGACAGCGCGATCTGGAAACACCATATATTTT.

The chain employs TRBV11-3 and TRBJ2-5; no firm D call. Trimming shortened V by 1 base and J by 6 bases, and 15 bases separated the two germline ends. This CDR3 has 15 amino acids. Germline values: CDR1 SGHNT, CDR2 YENEEA. CDR3 sequence: CASSLGSVSPKTQYF. Written as DNA, the CDR3 is TGTGCCAGCAGCTTAGGGAGCGTCTCCCCAAAGACCCAGTACTTC.

J is TRBJ2-7 and V is TRBV7-9, with D unresolved. CDR3 length: 12 residues. Trimming left V 5 bases short and J 1 base short, with 6 bases between. Germline-derived CDR1 and CDR2 are SEHNR and FQNEAQ (reference sequence). The CDR3 DNA reads TGTGCCAGCAGCCCCCGTTCCTACGAGCAGTACTTC. Amino acid sequence: CASSPRSYEQYF.